The rows below give T cell receptor beta chains drawn from one sample of a study of vaccination and CD4 T cells after COVID-19. TCRdb analysed the PCR reads with MiXCR anew, one entry per CDR3 protein. The sample contains fewer than 8,500 distinct CDR3 sequences, over 30% of which appear only once. Their antigens remain unidentified. Sequencing was done on a sample of CD4+ T cells from blood, cultured in vitro. These receptors came from a human donor in good health. The CDR3 runs from the conserved cysteine through the conserved F or W. The D gene is left open where the match is weak. Size is stated for part of the rows, as once, few or many counts, or as a class when the clone is expanded.

j_call v_call d_call clone_size cdr3_nt cdr3_aa
TRBJ2-7 TRBV27 NA few TGTGCCAGCAGTCCCCGGGTCCTAACGGGGTACGAGCAGTACTTC CASSPRVLTGYEQYF
TRBJ1-3 TRBV19 NA NA TGTGCCAGCAGTGCCGGGGGCTCTGGAAACACCATATATTTT CASSAGGSGNTIYF
TRBJ1-2 TRBV20-1 TRBD1 NA TGCAGTGCTTGGGACAGGGGCAGCGGCTACACCTTC CSAWDRGSGYTF
TRBJ2-7 TRBV20-1 TRBD1 NA TGCAGTGCTAGACGACAGGGAGTGGACGAGCAGTACTTC CSARRQGVDEQYF
TRBJ1-1 TRBV20-1 NA NA TGCAGTGCTAGAGCGGGGGGCATGAACACTGAAGCTTTCTTT CSARAGGMNTEAFF
TRBJ2-1 TRBV27 TRBD2 NA TGTGCCAGCAGTTCGGCTAGCGGGTTATACAATGAGCAGTTCTTC CASSSASGLYNEQFF
TRBJ1-1 TRBV30 NA NA TGTGCCTGGAGGGGGCGTGGGACCACTGAAGCTTTCTTT CAWRGRGTTEAFF
TRBJ1-2 TRBV6-1 TRBD1 few TGTGCCAGCAATACCGCAGGGGGGTCTTATGGCTACACCTTC CASNTAGGSYGYTF
TRBJ2-3 TRBV7-9 NA NA TGTGCCAGCAGCTTAGGGAGGGGGAGCACAGATACGCAGTATTTT CASSLGRGSTDTQYF
TRBJ2-1 TRBV20-1 TRBD1 hyperexpanded TGCAGTGCTGAACCAGGGGGCGCGGACTCCTGGGGGGAGCAGTTCTTC CSAEPGGADSWGEQFF
TRBJ1-6 TRBV6-1 NA few TGTGCCAGCAGGAACGGTGGGACGGACATCTCCTATAATTCACCCCTCCACTTT CASRNGGTDISYNSPLHF
TRBJ2-5 TRBV6-1 TRBD1 NA TGTGCCAGCAGTGGATTGCAGACAGGGGTATACGAGACCCAGTACTTC CASSGLQTGVYETQYF
TRBJ1-5 TRBV12-2 NA NA TGTGCAAGTCGCTGGGACAGGGAAAGGATCCAGCCCCAGCATTTT CASRWDRERIQPQHF
TRBJ2-2 TRBV10-3 TRBD2 NA TGTGCCATCAGCGGGGGGGCAGACACCGGGGAGCTGTTTTTT CAISGGADTGELFF
TRBJ1-5 TRBV7-2 TRBD1 NA TGTGCCAGCAGCAAACAGGGGGTTAATCAGCCCCAGCATTTT CASSKQGVNQPQHF
TRBJ2-5 TRBV4-1 NA NA TGCGCCAGCAGCCAAGACCCAGGGGAGACCCAGTACTTC CASSQDPGETQYF
TRBJ2-7 TRBV2 NA NA TGTGCCAGCAGTGCCTGGACAGAGCAGTACTTC CASSAWTEQYF
TRBJ1-5 TRBV20-1 TRBD1 NA TGCAGTGCTCCAACAGGGGCTCCTAGCAATCAGCCCCAGCATTTT CSAPTGAPSNQPQHF
TRBJ2-5 TRBV6-1 TRBD2 NA TGTGCCAGCAGTCCCTCTAGCGGGGGGGCTAGGGAGACCCAGTACTTC CASSPSSGGARETQYF
TRBJ2-2 TRBV5-1 NA NA TGCGCCAGCAGCGCCAGGACCGACCTGAACACCGGGGAGCTGTTTTTT CASSARTDLNTGELFF
TRBJ1-2 TRBV7-2 TRBD1 few TGTGCCAGCAGAACGGGACAGCCAACTAACTATGGCTACACCTTC CASRTGQPTNYGYTF
TRBJ1-5 TRBV6-5 NA few TGTGCCAGCAGTTACACATTCAATCAGCCCCAGCATTTT CASSYTFNQPQHF
TRBJ2-7 TRBV6-5 NA NA TGTGCCAGCAGTTACTCGAAAATAAACGAGCAGTACTTC CASSYSKINEQYF
TRBJ2-5 TRBV6-5 TRBD1 NA TGTGCCAGCAGTTACTTCGGACAGGGGAGGGAGACCCAGTACTTC CASSYFGQGRETQYF
TRBJ1-2 TRBV6-1 NA NA TGTGCCAGCAGAAATGGGGGGGACATAGGACGTTATGGCTACACCTTC CASRNGGDIGRYGYTF
TRBJ1-2 TRBV14 TRBD1 NA TGTGCCAGCAGCCAAGAAATGGGCAGGGGGATGTCTGGCTACACCTTC CASSQEMGRGMSGYTF
TRBJ1-5 TRBV7-9 NA NA TGTGCCAGCAGCTTAGGGACAGATCAGCCCCAGCATTTT CASSLGTDQPQHF
TRBJ1-1 TRBV2 NA few TGTGCCAGCAGTCCAGTTAGAGCTGAAGCTTTCTTT CASSPVRAEAFF
TRBJ1-5 TRBV7-2 NA few TGTGCCAGCAGCTTAGCGAGGGGGACGGGCAATCAGCCCCAGCATTTT CASSLARGTGNQPQHF
TRBJ1-1 TRBV27 NA NA TGTGCCAGCACCTTATCCGGGGGGTGGGAAGAAGCTTTCTTT CASTLSGGWEEAFF
TRBJ2-5 TRBV6-5 NA few TGTGCCAGCAGTTACTGGCAGGGAGAGACCCAGTACTTC CASSYWQGETQYF
TRBJ1-1 TRBV2 NA NA TGTGCCAGCAATAGAATGGGAGATATGAACACTGAAGCTTTCTTT CASNRMGDMNTEAFF
TRBJ1-4 TRBV7-2 NA NA TGTGCCAGCAGCTTAGAAAAGGGGCCAGGGGAAACTAATGAAAAACTGTTTTTT CASSLEKGPGETNEKLFF
TRBJ2-3 TRBV25-1 NA medium-sized TGTGCCAGCAGTGAATCGGGGTATACGCAGTATTTT CASSESGYTQYF
TRBJ2-1 TRBV20-1 NA NA TGCAGTGCTAGTACAGGGACCGATGAGCAGTTCTTC CSASTGTDEQFF
TRBJ1-1 TRBV11-2 NA NA TGTGCCAGCATCGGGGCGGGGACGAACACTGAAGCTTTCTTT CASIGAGTNTEAFF
TRBJ2-3 TRBV29-1 NA NA TGCAGCGTTGTAGTCTGGGGGAGCACAGATACGCAGTATTTT CSVVVWGSTDTQYF
TRBJ2-5 TRBV19 NA few TGTGCCAGTAGTATAGGACAAGAGACCCAGTACTTC CASSIGQETQYF
TRBJ2-2 TRBV6-1 NA few TGTGCCAGCATTTGGGAGAGACAAACCGGGGAGCTGTTTTTT CASIWERQTGELFF
TRBJ2-1 TRBV2 NA few TGTGCCAGCAGTGAATGGAATGAGCAGTTCTTC CASSEWNEQFF
TRBJ1-2 TRBV9 TRBD1 NA TGTGCCAGCAGCGCTACGGACAGGGAATACTATGGCTACACCTTC CASSATDREYYGYTF
TRBJ1-1 TRBV6-5 NA few TGTGCCAGCAGTTACTCGAGGGGTTTCACTGAAGCTTTCTTT CASSYSRGFTEAFF
TRBJ2-1 TRBV20-1 TRBD2 few TGCAGCACCACTAGCGGGGGGAGCAATGGTAATGAGCAGTTCTTC CSTTSGGSNGNEQFF
TRBJ1-2 TRBV5-6 NA NA TGTGCCAGCAGCTTGGCTCCGGGATCCGGATCGTACTATGGCTACACCTTC CASSLAPGSGSYYGYTF
TRBJ2-2 TRBV11-1 TRBD1 NA TGTGCCAGCAGCTTAGCCGGGACAGGGTTTACCGGGGAGCTGTTTTTT CASSLAGTGFTGELFF